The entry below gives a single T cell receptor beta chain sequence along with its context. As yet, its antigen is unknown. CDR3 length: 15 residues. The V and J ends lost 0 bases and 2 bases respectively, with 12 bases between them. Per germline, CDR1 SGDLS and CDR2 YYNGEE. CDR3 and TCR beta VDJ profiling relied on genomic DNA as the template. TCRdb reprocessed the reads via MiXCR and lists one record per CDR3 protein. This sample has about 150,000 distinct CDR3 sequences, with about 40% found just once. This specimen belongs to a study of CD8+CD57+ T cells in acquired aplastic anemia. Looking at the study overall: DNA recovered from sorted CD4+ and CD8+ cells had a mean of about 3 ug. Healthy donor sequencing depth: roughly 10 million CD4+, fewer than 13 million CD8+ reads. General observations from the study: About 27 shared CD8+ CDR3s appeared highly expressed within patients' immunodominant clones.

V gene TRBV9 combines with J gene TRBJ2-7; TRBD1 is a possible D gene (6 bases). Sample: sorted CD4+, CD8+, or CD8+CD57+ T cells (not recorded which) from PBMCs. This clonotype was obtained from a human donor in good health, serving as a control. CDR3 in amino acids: CASSVGPGAAYEQYF. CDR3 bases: TGTGCCAGCAGCGTAGGTCCAGGGGCTGCCTACGAGCAGTACTTC. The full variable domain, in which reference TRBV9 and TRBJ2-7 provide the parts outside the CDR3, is DSGVTQTPKHLITATGQRVTLRCSPRSGDLSVYWYQQSLDQGLQFLIQYYNGEERAKGNILERFSAQQFPDLHSELNLSSLELGDSALYFCASSVGPGAAYEQYFGPGTRLTVT.